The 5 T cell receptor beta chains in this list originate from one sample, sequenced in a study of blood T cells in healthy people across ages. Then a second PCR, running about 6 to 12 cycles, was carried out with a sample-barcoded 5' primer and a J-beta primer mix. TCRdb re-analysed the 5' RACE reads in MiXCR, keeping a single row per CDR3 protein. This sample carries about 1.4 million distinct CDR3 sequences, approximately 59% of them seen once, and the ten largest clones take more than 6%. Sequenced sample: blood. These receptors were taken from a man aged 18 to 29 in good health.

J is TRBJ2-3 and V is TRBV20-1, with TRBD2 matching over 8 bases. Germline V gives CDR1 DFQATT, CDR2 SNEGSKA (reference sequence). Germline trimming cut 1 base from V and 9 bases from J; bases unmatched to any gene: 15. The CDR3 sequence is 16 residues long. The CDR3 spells CSARALIAGQEGTQYF. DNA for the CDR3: TGCAGTGCTAGAGCCCTGATAGCGGGGCAAGAAGGCACGCAGTATTTT.

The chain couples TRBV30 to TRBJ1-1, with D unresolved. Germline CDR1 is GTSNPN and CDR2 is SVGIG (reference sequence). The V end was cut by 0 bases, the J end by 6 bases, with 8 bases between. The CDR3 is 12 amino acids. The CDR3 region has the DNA TGTGCCTGGAGTGTTAGGTTTTCTGAAGCTTTCTTT. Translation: CAWSVRFSEAFF.

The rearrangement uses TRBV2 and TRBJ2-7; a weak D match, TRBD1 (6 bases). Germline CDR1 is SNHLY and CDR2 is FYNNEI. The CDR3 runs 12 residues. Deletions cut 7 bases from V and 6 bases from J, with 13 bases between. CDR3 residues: CASKGDLPEQYF. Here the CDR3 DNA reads TGTGCCAGCAAGGGGGACCTCCCCGAGCAGTACTTC.

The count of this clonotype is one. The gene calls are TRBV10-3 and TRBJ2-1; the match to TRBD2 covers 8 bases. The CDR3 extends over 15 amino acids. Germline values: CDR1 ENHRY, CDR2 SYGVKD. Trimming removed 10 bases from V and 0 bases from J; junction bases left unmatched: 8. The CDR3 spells CATSGGHSSYNEQFF. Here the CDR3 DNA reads TGTGCCACAAGCGGGGGCCATAGCTCCTACAATGAGCAGTTCTTC.

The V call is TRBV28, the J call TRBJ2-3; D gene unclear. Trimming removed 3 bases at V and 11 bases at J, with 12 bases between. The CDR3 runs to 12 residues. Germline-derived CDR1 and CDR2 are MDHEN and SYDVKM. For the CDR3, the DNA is TGTGCCAGCAGTTTCCCCCCCCGGAGGCAGTATTTT. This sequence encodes CASSFPPRRQYF.